A single sample is the source of the 7 T cell receptor beta chains below, sequenced in a study of T cell responses to AZD1222 COVID-19 vaccine (dated by TCRdb to the early 2020s). Per the publication, the time point label means: baseline before first vaccination. Explained via the paper, the treatment or condition label denotes: meningococcal conjugate vaccine given as trial control. The method behind the library was the immunoSEQ multiplex PCR assay. TCRdb stores this immuneACCESS table with in-frame sequences only. Part of the clones is absent; in the studies checked, under half of the shortfall reflects unresolved V genes, and no reason is known for the rest. The sample records 120,000 or so clones, about 89% of which are singletons. The ten largest clones add up to 11% of the sample. The sequenced sample was peripheral blood, obtained on day 0 of MenACWY control vaccination. Receptors originate from an adult in good health.

The V and J genes are TRBV6-5 and TRBJ1-6, with D perhaps TRBD1 (6 bases). The V and J ends lost 5 bases and 12 bases respectively, with 20 bases between them. The CDR3 totals 15 residues. Germline-derived CDR1 and CDR2 are MNHEY and SVGAGI. The CDR3 is CASSPDRTPSVPLHF. The DNA for the CDR3 is TGTGCCAGCAGTCCAGACAGGACTCCTTCTGTACCCCTCCACTTT.

V and J are TRBV5-1 and TRBJ2-1, with 12 bases that match TRBD2. The CDR3 is 16 amino acids. From germline, CDR1 is SGHRS and CDR2 YFSETQ. Trimming removed 0 bases from V and 4 bases from J; junction bases left unmatched: 2. CDR3 amino acids: CASSLVTSGSYNEQFF. For the CDR3, the DNA is TGCGCCAGCAGCTTGGTGACTAGCGGGAGTTACAATGAGCAGTTCTTC.

This clone showed up just once. This chain joins TRBV2 and TRBJ2-7; D call uncertain. The CDR3 sequence is 11 residues long. V was trimmed by 3 bases and J by 3 bases, leaving 3 bases between them. The germline gives CDR1 SNHLY, CDR2 FYNNEI. This CDR3 reads CASSDNYEQYF. CDR3 DNA sequence: TGTGCCAGCAGTGATAACTACGAGCAGTACTTC.

CDR3 amino acids: CASSFDRARGYTF. The CDR3 bases are TGTGCCAGCAGCTTTGACAGGGCGAGGGGCTACACCTTC. The chain has TRBV7-3 and TRBJ1-2; 7 bases line up with TRBD1. Germline CDR1 is SGHTA and CDR2 is FQGTGA. CDR3 size: 13 residues. V gave up 3 bases and J gave up 8 bases; unmatched junction bases: 6.

The chain is built from TRBV6-5 and TRBJ1-1; D not certain. Trimming stripped 0 bases from V and 7 bases from J, with 9 bases between. The CDR3 extends over 13 amino acids. CDR1 MNHEY and CDR2 SVGAGI come from the germline V gene. CDR3 in amino acids: CASSYSSWSEAFF. DNA of the CDR3: TGTGCCAGCAGTTACTCTAGTTGGAGTGAAGCTTTCTTT.

Notes on this clone: The germline gene is not matched at one end of the junction; a read error may be the cause. The chain recombines TRBV7-3 with TRBJ1-2; D is unclear. The CDR3 runs 12 residues. Per germline, CDR1 SGHTA and CDR2 FQGTGA. The CDR3 DNA reads TGTGCCAGCAGCCAAAAGCCGGACGAGATACATTTC. This sequence encodes CASSQKPDEIHF.

This clone was counted a single time. The V call is TRBV7-8, the J call TRBJ1-1, with D possibly matching TRBD1 (6 bases). Germline CDR1 is SGHVS and CDR2 is FQNEAQ. V was cut by 5 bases and J by 2 bases, with 12 bases left in between. The CDR3 is 14 amino acids. The CDR3 region has the DNA TGTGCCAGCAGCGCCCGGACAGTCAACACTGAAGCTTTCTTT. This gives the protein CASSARTVNTEAFF.